This TCR beta chain comes out of a study of blood T cell repertoires in COVID-19 (dated by TCRdb to 2019 to 2021). Study-level background: The collaborator samples originated in the United States, Italy and Spain and spanned the acute and convalescent phases of COVID-19. Sample metadata almost always included a de-identified subject ID, COVID-19 status, age in years and sex. The repertoires were made available in a free public database intended to serve as a resource for research on the immune response to SARS-CoV-2. Where available, HLA class I and class II types were obtained from metadata supplied by the sample provider rather than from assay-based typing. Deeply sampled blood TCRbeta repertoires from subjects exposed to, actively infected with, or recovered from COVID-19 were included in the dataset. The samples were drawn from the first 160 participants of the ongoing ImmuneRACE study and from 950 to 1,500 subjects provided by 6 global collaborators. The material from the prospective study consisted of cDNA or gDNA derived from T cells, B-cell-depleted T cells, or PBMCs. Overall study outcomes, separate from this receptor: How much clinical and demographic metadata was included differed by source and by participant, and the metadata was provided uncurated.

Via the germline V gene, CDR1 is MDHEN and CDR2 SYDVKM. V is shortened by 8 bases, J by 2 bases, and the region joining them spans 7 bases. From its cysteine to its phenylalanine, the CDR3 spans 11 amino acids. The only DNA kept is the CDR3, 33 bases in frame from the first base. A second Seattle source provided samples from volunteer blood donors who had recovered from COVID-19. Collaborating institutions collected whole blood in K2EDTA tubes following their own protocols. Collaborator samples were shipped for TCRbeta analysis as frozen whole blood, isolated PBMCs, or DNA extracted from either sample type. This clone occurred a few times. This clone's antigen is unknown. Base qualities are missing; no much larger clone stands one base away. TCRbeta CDR3 regions were amplified from genomic DNA by means of the immunoSEQ Assay, a bias-controlled multiplex PCR. The published analysis was carried out like this. The number of nucleated cells in each sample was estimated from the amplification of reference gene primers within the assay. To quantify the absolute abundance of each unique TCRbeta CDR3 rearrangement, sequence reads were collapsed and filtered. For each sample, productive Simpson clonality was calculated as the square root of Simpson's diversity index across productive rearrangements. This immuneACCESS table, as held by TCRdb, lists in-frame sequences with V and J called but not all clones. Of the missing ones, under half trace to an unresolved V gene in checked studies; the others have no known cause. Clone size and V and J calls were adopted from that table, with D and trimming inferred from the DNA. This sample is represented by a few hundred thousand clones; under 90% of them were singletons. Together, the top ten hold approximately 0.94% of the sample.

This chain is built from TRBV28 and TRBJ2-7, with no D gene named confidently. The receptor was derived from a woman between 35 and 50 years old who had recovered from COVID-19. The sequencing sample was made of peripheral blood. CDR3 region: CASAQTYEQYF. The nucleotides read TGTGCCAGCGCGCAAACCTACGAGCAGTACTTC.